These T cell receptor beta chains were read from a single sample in a study of T cell responses to AZD1222 COVID-19 vaccine. Clones were sequenced by immunoSEQ multiplex PCR, and TCRdb holds only the in-frame ones, with some missing. The data contain 120,000 or so clones, roughly nine tenths of them singletons. The sample in question was peripheral blood, obtained on day 0 of AZD1222 vaccination. The receptors come from an adult in good health. Each CDR3 is given with its conserved first and last residue. Fields, in order: clone size, D gene, CDR3 length, J gene, V gene, CDR3 DNA, CDR3 protein. The D gene is left open where the match is weak. Clone size appears in some rows only: once, few, many, or a class for an expanded clone.

once,.,16,TRBJ2-1,TRBV5-1,TGCGCCAGCAGCTTGGAAGGGGGGTTAGCCAGGGATGAGCAGTTCTTC,CASSLEGGLARDEQFF
.,.,14,TRBJ2-3,TRBV7-6,TGTGCCAGCAGCTTATGGCTAGCATCAGATACGCAGTATTTT,CASSLWLASDTQYF
once,.,15,TRBJ2-4,TRBV11-3,TGTGCCAGCAGCTTAGAGCTCCGGGACACCGGCATTCAGTACTTC,CASSLELRDTGIQYF
.,TRBD1,13,TRBJ2-7,TRBV15,TGTGCCACCAGCCAAAGGGACAGGCGGTTACAGTACTTC,CATSQRDRRLQYF
.,.,16,TRBJ2-3,TRBV12-2,TGTGCAAGTCGTTTCGGACAGGCCCGAAGCACAGATACGCAGTATTTT,CASRFGQARSTDTQYF
.,TRBD2,15,TRBJ2-1,TRBV4-2,TGTGCCAGCAGCGACCCTAGCGGGACCCACAATGAGCAGTTCTTC,CASSDPSGTHNEQFF
.,.,13,TRBJ2-1,TRBV7-2,TGTGCCAGCAGCTGGGTCCGGAACAATGAGCAGTTCTTC,CASSWVRNNEQFF
.,TRBD2,16,TRBJ2-7,TRBV10-3,TGTGCCATCAGTGCGATGGGGCGGGGGACTACCTACGAGCAGTACTTC,CAISAMGRGTTYEQYF
.,TRBD1,17,TRBJ1-5,TRBV7-3,TGTGCCAGCAGATCCCCGGGACAGTATTCTAGCAATCAGCCCCAGCATTTT,CASRSPGQYSSNQPQHF
.,.,15,TRBJ2-1,TRBV4-3,TGCGCCAGCAGCCTTCGACTACAAAACTACAATGAGCAGTTCTTC,CASSLRLQNYNEQFF
.,.,15,TRBJ1-3,TRBV4-2,TGTGCCAGCAGCCAACGGCAGGGCACTGGAAACACCATATATTTT,CASSQRQGTGNTIYF
once,TRBD1,17,TRBJ2-1,TRBV3-1/TRBV3-2,TGTGCCAGCAGCCAAGGAGCCCCCGGGACAGGGGCCAATGAGCAGTTCTTC,CASSQGAPGTGANEQFF
.,.,14,TRBJ1-2,TRBV9,TGTGCCAGCTCCCGTTTAGGGGATAACTATGGCTACACCTTC,CASSRLGDNYGYTF
.,.,13,TRBJ2-7,TRBV6-5,TGTGCCAGCAGTACCACGGTTAGTGGCGAGCAGTACTTC,CASSTTVSGEQYF
few,.,15,TRBJ2-2,TRBV5-1,TGCGCCAGCAGCTTGGGGGACCCGAGAACCGGGGAGCTGTTTTTT,CASSLGDPRTGELFF
once,TRBD1,16,TRBJ2-7,TRBV11-3,TGTGCCAGCAGCTCCGGCCCGGGACAGGGTGGTGGCGAGCAGTACTTC,CASSSGPGQGGGEQYF
.,.,13,TRBJ1-1,TRBV19,TGTGCCAGTAGTATAGGGAAGAACACTGAAGCTTTCTTT,CASSIGKNTEAFF
once,.,11,TRBJ2-7,TRBV20-1,TGCAGTGCCCTCTGGCAACGGGAGCAGTACTTC,CSALWQREQYF
few,TRBD2,18,TRBJ2-3,TRBV5-1,TGCGCCAGCAGCCGTCTAGCGGGGGGGACTCGTAGCACAGATACGCAGTATTTT,CASSRLAGGTRSTDTQYF
.,.,16,TRBJ1-3,TRBV30,TGTGCCTGGAGCCCCGGGCGGCTGGGGATTGGAAACACCATATATTTT,CAWSPGRLGIGNTIYF
.,TRBD1,15,TRBJ1-6,TRBV6-5,TGTGCCAGCAGTTACGGGGGGACAGGGGGATCACCCCTCCACTTT,CASSYGGTGGSPLHF
.,.,13,TRBJ2-3,TRBV13,TGTGCCAGCAGCTTAGGTGGTACAGATACGCAGTATTTT,CASSLGGTDTQYF
.,.,13,TRBJ1-5,TRBV5-4,TGTGCCAGCAGCCAGGACAGTCGCCAGCCCCAGCATTTT,CASSQDSRQPQHF
.,.,13,TRBJ1-3,TRBV6-5,TGTGCCAGCACCACTTTAGGTGGAAACACCATATATTTT,CASTTLGGNTIYF
once,.,14,TRBJ1-1,TRBV24-1,TGTGCCACCAGATCAGGGGCAGGGAACACTGAAGCTTTCTTT,CATRSGAGNTEAFF
.,TRBD1,13,TRBJ2-5,TRBV2,TGTGCCAGCAGTGAACAGGGGGCTGAGACCCAGTACTTC,CASSEQGAETQYF
.,TRBD1,16,TRBJ1-1,TRBV7-6,TGTGCCAGCAGCTTAGAGGGGGCAGGGGAGGGCTCTGAAGCTTTCTTT,CASSLEGAGEGSEAFF
.,TRBD2,15,TRBJ2-3,TRBV30,TGTGCCTGGAGAGGACTAGCGGGGGACACAGATACGCAGTATTTT,CAWRGLAGDTDTQYF
once,.,13,TRBJ1-2,TRBV12-5,TGTGCTAGTGGTCGGACAGTCAACTATGGCTACACCTTC,CASGRTVNYGYTF
.,TRBD1,16,TRBJ1-3,TRBV9,TGTGCCAGCAGCCCGACCAGGGGGTACTCTGGAAACACCATATATTTT,CASSPTRGYSGNTIYF